This T cell receptor (beta chain) was obtained from a study of blood T cell repertoires in COVID-19. Some clones are missing from TCRdb's copy, which holds only in-frame ones; the method was immunoSEQ multiplex PCR. The sample lists a few hundred thousand clones; around 87% were seen once. CDR3 size: 12 residues. Germline V gene lookup returns CDR1 WNHNN and CDR2 SYGVQD (reference sequence). J gave up 10 bases and V 6 bases, and 8 bases lay outside the gene matches. Sequencing was carried out using PBMCs or T cells enriched from blood (not recorded which). The genes are TRBV10-1 and TRBJ1-1; 7 nucleotides align to TRBD1. This clonotype was obtained from a woman aged 18 to 35 who had recovered from COVID-19. The CDR3 here is CASRVTGFGAFF. CDR3 bases: TGCGCCAGCAGAGTGACAGGGTTTGGAGCTTTCTTT.